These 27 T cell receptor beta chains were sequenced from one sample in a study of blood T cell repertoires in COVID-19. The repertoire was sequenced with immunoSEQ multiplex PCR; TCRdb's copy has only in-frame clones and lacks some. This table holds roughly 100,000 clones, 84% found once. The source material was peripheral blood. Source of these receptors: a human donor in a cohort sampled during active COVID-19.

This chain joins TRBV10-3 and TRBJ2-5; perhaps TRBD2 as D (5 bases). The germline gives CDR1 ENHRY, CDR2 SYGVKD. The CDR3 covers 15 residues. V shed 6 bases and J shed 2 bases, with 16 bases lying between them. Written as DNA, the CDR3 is TGTGCCATCAGCTCGGGGAGTGGGAAACAAGAGACCCAGTACTTC. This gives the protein CAISSGSGKQETQYF.

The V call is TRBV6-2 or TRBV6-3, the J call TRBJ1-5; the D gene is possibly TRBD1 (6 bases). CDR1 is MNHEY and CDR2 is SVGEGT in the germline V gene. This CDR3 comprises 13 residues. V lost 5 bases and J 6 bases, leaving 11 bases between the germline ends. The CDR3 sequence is CASSQQGTQPQHF. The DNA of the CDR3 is TGTGCCAGCAGTCAGCAGGGGACTCAGCCCCAGCATTTT.

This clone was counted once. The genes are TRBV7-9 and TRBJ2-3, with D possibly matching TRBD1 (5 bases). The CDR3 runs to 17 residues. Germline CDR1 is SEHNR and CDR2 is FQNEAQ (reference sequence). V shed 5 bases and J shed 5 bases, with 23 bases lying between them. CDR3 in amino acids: CASSTRAGISYGDTQYF. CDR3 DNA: TGTGCCAGCAGCACCCGGGCAGGGATTTCTTATGGAGATACGCAGTATTTT. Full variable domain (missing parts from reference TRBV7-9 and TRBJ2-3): DTGVSQNPRHKITKRGQNVTFRCDPISEHNRLYWYRQTLGQGPEFLTYFQNEAQLEKSRLLSDRFSAERPKGSFSTLEIQRTEQGDSAMYLCASSTRAGISYGDTQYFGPGTRLTVL.

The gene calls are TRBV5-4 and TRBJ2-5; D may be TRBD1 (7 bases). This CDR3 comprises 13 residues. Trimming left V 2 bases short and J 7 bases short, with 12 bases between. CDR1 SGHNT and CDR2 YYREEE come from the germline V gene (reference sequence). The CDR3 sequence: CASSFRGAGTQYF. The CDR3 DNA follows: TGTGCCAGCAGCTTCAGGGGGGCCGGGACCCAGTACTTC.

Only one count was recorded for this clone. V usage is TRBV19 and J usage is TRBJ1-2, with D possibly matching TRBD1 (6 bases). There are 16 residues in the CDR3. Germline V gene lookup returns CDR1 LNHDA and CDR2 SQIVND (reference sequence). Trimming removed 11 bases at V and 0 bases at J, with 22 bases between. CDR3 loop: CASSRGGTNTNYGYTF. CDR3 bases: TGTGCCTCGTCCCGGGGGGGCACTAATACTAACTATGGCTACACCTTC.

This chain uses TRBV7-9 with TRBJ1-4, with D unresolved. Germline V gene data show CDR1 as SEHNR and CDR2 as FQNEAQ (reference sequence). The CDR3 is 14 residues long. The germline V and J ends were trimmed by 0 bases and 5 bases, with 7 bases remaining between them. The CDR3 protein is CASSLAHKNEKLFF. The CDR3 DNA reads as TGTGCCAGCAGCTTAGCCCACAAGAATGAAAAACTGTTTTTT.

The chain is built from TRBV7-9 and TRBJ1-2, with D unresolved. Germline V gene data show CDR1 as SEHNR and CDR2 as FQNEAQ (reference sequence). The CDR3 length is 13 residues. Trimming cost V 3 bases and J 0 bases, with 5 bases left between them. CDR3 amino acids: CASSFGANYGYTF. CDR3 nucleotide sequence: TGTGCCAGCAGCTTTGGAGCTAACTATGGCTACACCTTC.

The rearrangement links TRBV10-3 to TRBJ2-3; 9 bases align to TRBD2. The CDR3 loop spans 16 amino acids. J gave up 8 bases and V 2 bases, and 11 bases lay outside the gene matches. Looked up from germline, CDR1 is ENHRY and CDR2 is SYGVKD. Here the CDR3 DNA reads TGTGCCATCAGTGAGGTACCGGGACTAGCAGGTGCTACGCAGTATTTT. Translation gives CAISEVPGLAGATQYF.

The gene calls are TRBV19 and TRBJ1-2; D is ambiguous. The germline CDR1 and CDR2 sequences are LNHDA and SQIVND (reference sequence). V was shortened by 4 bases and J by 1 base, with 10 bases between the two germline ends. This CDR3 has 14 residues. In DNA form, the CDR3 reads TGTGCCAGTAGTACATCGGTTCTTAACTATGGCTACACCTTC. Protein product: CASSTSVLNYGYTF.

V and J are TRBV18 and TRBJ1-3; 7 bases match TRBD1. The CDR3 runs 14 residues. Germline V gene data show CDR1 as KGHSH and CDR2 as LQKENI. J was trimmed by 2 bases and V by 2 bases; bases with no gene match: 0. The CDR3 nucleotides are TGTGCCAGCTCACCAGACAGGGCTGGAAACACCATATATTTT. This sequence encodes CASSPDRAGNTIYF.

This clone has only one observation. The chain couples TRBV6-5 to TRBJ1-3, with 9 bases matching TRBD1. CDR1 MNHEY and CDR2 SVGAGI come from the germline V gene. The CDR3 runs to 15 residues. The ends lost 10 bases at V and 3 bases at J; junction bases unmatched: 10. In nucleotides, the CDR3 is TGTGCCACCGAGAGGGACAGGGCGGGTGGAAACACCATATATTTT. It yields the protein CATERDRAGGNTIYF.

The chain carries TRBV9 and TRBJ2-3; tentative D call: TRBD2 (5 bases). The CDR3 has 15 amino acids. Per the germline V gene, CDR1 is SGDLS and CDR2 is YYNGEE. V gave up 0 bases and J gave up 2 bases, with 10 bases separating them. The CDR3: CASSVGPGDTDTQYF. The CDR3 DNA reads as TGTGCCAGCAGCGTAGGACCCGGGGACACAGATACGCAGTATTTT.

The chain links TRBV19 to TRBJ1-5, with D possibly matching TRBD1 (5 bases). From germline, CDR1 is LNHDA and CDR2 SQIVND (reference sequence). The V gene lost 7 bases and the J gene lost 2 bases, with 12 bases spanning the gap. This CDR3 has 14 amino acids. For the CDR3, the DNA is TGTGCCAGTATGTCGTGGGGGGGCAATCAGCCCCAGCATTTT. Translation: CASMSWGGNQPQHF.

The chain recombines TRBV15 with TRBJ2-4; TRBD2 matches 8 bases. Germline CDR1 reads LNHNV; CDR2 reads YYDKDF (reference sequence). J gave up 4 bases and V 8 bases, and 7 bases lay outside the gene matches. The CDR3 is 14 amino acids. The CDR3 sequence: CATARGASKNIQYF. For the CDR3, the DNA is TGTGCCACCGCGCGGGGGGCTTCAAAAAACATTCAGTACTTC.

Here the CDR3 reads CASSPRSGVVPYNEQFF. In DNA form, the CDR3 reads TGTGCCAGCAGTCCCCGTAGCGGGGTTGTTCCCTACAATGAGCAGTTCTTC. The chain uses TRBV27 and TRBJ2-1; 8 bases match TRBD2. CDR1 is MNHEY and CDR2 is SMNVEV in the germline V gene (reference sequence). V lost 5 bases to trimming and J lost 2 bases; unmatched junction nucleotides: 11. The CDR3 has 17 amino acids.

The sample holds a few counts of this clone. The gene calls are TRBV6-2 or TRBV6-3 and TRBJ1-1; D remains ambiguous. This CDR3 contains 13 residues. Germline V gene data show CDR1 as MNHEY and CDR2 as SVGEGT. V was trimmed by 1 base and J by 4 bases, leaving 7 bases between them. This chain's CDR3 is CASSYFSGTEAFF. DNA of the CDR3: TGTGCCAGCAGTTACTTCTCGGGCACTGAAGCTTTCTTT.

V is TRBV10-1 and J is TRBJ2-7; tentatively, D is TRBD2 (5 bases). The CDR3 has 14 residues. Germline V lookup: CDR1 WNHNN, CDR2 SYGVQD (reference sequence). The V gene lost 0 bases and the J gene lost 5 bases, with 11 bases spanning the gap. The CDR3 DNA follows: TGCGCCAGCAGTGAGTCGGGTGGTAGCGACGAGCAGTACTTC. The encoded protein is CASSESGGSDEQYF.

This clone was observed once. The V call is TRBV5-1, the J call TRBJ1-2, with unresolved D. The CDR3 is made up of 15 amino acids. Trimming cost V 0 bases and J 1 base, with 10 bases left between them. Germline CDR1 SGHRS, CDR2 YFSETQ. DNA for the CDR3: TGCGCCAGCAGCTTGGGAGAGGCTTATAACTATGGCTACACCTTC. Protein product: CASSLGEAYNYGYTF.

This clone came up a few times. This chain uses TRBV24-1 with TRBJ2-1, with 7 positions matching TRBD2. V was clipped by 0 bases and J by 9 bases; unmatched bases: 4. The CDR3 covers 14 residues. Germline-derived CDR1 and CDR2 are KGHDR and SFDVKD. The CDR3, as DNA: TGTGCCACCAGTGATTTGAGCGGGGACGGTGAGCAGTTCTTC. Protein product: CATSDLSGDGEQFF.

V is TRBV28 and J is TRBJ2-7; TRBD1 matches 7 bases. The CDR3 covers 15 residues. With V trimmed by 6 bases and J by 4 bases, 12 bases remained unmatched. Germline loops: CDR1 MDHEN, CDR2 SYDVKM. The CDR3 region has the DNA TGTGCCAGCAGCCGGAAGACAGGGTGGATGTACGAGCAGTACTTC. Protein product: CASSRKTGWMYEQYF.

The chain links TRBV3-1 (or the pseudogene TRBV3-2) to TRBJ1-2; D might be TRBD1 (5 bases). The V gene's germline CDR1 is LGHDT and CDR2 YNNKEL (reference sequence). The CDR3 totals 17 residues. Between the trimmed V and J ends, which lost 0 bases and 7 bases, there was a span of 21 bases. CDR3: CASSQEVGSARGSGYTF. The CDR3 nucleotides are TGTGCCAGCAGCCAAGAGGTAGGCAGTGCTAGGGGTAGTGGCTACACCTTC.

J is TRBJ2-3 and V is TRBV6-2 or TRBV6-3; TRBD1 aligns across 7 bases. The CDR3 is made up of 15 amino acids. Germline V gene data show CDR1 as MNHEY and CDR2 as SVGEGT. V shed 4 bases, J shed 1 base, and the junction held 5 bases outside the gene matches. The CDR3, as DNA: TGTGCCAGCAGTTCCGGACAGGTTCGCACAGATACGCAGTATTTT. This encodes CASSSGQVRTDTQYF.

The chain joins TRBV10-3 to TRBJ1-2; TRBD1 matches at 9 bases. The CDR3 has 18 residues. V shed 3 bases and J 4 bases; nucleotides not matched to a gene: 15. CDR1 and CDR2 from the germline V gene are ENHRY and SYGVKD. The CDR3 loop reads CAISEGDRASLGIYGYTF. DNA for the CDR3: TGTGCCATCAGTGAAGGGGACAGGGCGTCATTGGGGATCTATGGCTACACCTTC.

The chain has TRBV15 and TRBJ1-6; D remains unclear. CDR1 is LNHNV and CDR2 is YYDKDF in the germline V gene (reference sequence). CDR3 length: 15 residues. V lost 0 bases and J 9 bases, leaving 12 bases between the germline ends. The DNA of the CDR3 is TGTGCCACCAGCAGAGAACCGGGGAAGGGTTCACCCCTCCACTTT. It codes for CATSREPGKGSPLHF.

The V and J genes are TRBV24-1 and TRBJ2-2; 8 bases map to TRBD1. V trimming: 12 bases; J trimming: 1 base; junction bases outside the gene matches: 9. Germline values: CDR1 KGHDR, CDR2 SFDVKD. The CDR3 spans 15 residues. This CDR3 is CAVLTGVKNTGELFF. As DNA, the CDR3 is TGTGCCGTTCTGACAGGGGTAAAGAACACCGGGGAGCTGTTTTTT.

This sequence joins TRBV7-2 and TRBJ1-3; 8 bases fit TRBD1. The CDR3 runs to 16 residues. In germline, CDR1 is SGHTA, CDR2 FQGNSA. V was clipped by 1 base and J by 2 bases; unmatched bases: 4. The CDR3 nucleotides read TGTGCCAGCAGCTTAGACGCAGGGGGCACTGGAAACACCATATATTTT. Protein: CASSLDAGGTGNTIYF. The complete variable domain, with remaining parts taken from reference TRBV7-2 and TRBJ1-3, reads GAGVSQSPSNKVTEKGKDVELRCDPISGHTALYWYRQSLGQGLEFLIYFQGNSAPDKSGLPSDRFSAERTGGSVSTLTIQRTQQEDSAVYLCASSLDAGGTGNTIYFGEGSWLTVV.

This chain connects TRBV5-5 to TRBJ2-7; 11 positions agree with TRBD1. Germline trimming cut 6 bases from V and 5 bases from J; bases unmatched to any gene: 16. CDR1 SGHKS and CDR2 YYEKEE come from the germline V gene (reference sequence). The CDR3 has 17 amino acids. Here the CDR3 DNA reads TGTGCCAGCACCAAAGCCCCGGGACAGGGGGTCTTGAACGAGCAGTACTTC. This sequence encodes CASTKAPGQGVLNEQYF.